The sample holds one count of the clone carrying this T cell receptor (beta chain). Its antigen is unknown. Germline and junction disagree at one end, which may indicate a read error. This entry belongs to a study of cytomegalovirus exposure and HLA in healthy donors. Study in general: From approximately 170 million T cells, an earlier analysis saw 100 million to 140 million unique TCR beta sequences. Broader study findings: Per a later analysis, 18,000 or so TCR beta sequences showed association with HLA alleles at 0.05 false discovery rate. Later on, analysis showed that most CMV-associated TCR beta chains appeared to be HLA-restricted. Among the sequence variants, a highly shared cluster was likely an artifact of sequencing.

Amplification used 60 Vbeta primers and 13 Jbeta primers. Clones were read by immunoSEQ multiplex PCR, and TCRdb kept only the in-frame ones, dropping some. In the table there are just over 150,000 clones, over 65% of which are singletons. Germline CDR1 is SGDLS and CDR2 is YYNGEE. The CDR3 length is 16 residues. Sample: PBMCs. The TCR originated in a man aged 40-55 years in good health and CMV-seropositive. The rearrangement uses TRBV9 and TRBJ2-3, with 12 nucleotides matching TRBD1. The CDR3 sequence: CASSVGGGQGADTQYF. DNA of the CDR3: TGTGCCAGCAGCGTAGGGGGGGGACAGGGGGCAGACACGCAGTATTTT.